This TCR beta chain was observed in a study of identical twins. Findings and limits, study-wide: Twin pairs had excess sharing that was weaker in beta out-of-frame sequences. The models systematically underestimated how much out-of-frame TCR alpha was shared in monozygotic twins.

Healthy Caucasian individuals made up all the donors. This clonotype has at least ten counts. What it binds is not known. The V and J ends lost 3 bases and 6 bases, in that order; junction bases with no gene match: 4. The CDR3 has 13 amino acids. The germline V gene has CDR1 DFQATT and CDR2 SNEGSKA (reference sequence). One entry per CDR3 protein, called by TCRdb with MiXCR from the 5' RACE reads. The sample yields over 200,000 distinct CDR3 sequences, 8% to 11% seen once. This chain joins TRBV20-1 and TRBJ1-5, with TRBD1 matching 8 bases. The sequenced material came from memory T cells sorted from blood. This TCR was recovered from a man aged 45-65 years in good health. CDR3 nucleotide sequence: TGCAGTGCTAGGACAGGGGAAACTCAGCCCCAGCATTTT. Its translation: CSARTGETQPQHF.